The source of this TCR beta chain is a study of blood T cell repertoires in COVID-19. Study-wide background: Whether acute or convalescent, the COVID-19 samples came from the United States, Italy and Spain. Sources were T cells, B-cell-depleted T cells, or PBMCs; the material itself was cDNA or gDNA.

In the authors' methods: How many nucleated cells were present was estimated from reference gene primer amplification. Sequencing used immunoSEQ multiplex PCR; TCRdb keeps in-frame clones, though not all of them. The D gene and trimming were derived from the DNA, and the V and J assignments and clone size from that table. Of about 160,000 clones in the sample, 70% to 80% were seen once. V lost 5 bases to trimming and J lost 1 base, with 5 bases between them. Germline V lookup: CDR1 SGHDN, CDR2 FVKESK. This CDR3 is 12 amino acids long. The clonotype comes from a man between 60 and 70 years old with acute or convalescent COVID-19. The chain uses TRBV14 and TRBJ1-1; D is unresolved. The sequenced sample consisted of peripheral blood. The DNA for the CDR3 is TGTGCCAGCAGCGAGGAGAACACTGAAGCTTTCTTT. Amino acid sequence: CASSEENTEAFF.